This record covers a single T cell receptor (beta chain). The data were taken from a study of blood T cell repertoires in COVID-19. Study as a whole: Spain, Italy and the United States supplied samples that represented acute and convalescent COVID-19.

V was clipped by 7 bases and J by 4 bases; unmatched bases: 6. The V gene's germline CDR1 is KGHDR and CDR2 SFDVKD. The CDR3 is 15 amino acids. Original processing methods: Cell counts per sample came from amplifying reference gene primers. The protocol was immunoSEQ multiplex PCR, while the TCRdb copy is restricted to in-frame clones and leaves out a portion. V, J and clone size were drawn from that table, and D and trimming were deduced from the DNA. The sample has some 180,000 clones, 65% to 80% seen once. Specimen: peripheral blood. The clonotype comes from a man between 45 and 60 years old who had recovered from COVID-19. This sequence joins TRBV24-1 and TRBJ2-1; 10 bases fit TRBD1. The CDR3 sequence: CATSPDRGLYNEQFF. CDR3 in DNA: TGTGCCACCAGCCCAGACAGGGGGCTTTACAATGAGCAGTTCTTC.